The clone carrying this TCR beta chain has just one count. Its target is unknown. PCR involved 60 Vbeta and 13 Jbeta primers. Assay: immunoSEQ multiplex PCR; the TCRdb copy retains only in-frame clones and omits some. The sample yields roughly 250,000 clones, about 80% seen once. CDR3 length: 13 amino acids. Trimming took 3 bases from V and 8 from J, leaving 13 bases between them. From germline, CDR1 is GTSNPN and CDR2 SVGIG (reference sequence). The data were obtained in a study of cytomegalovirus exposure and HLA in healthy donors. Notes on the study in general: Later on, a genetic analysis was performed. It linked a missense variant in DCLRE1C with V- and J-gene trimming of TCR beta. CMV serostatus stood as the only immune exposure information on hand.

Sequencing was performed on PBMCs. The sequence was collected from a girl aged 2 to 10 in good health and CMV-seronegative. The chain couples TRBV30 to TRBJ2-2; weak D call: TRBD2 (6 bases). CDR3 DNA sequence: TGTGCCTGGAGCGCCGGGGGTGCGGGGGAGCTGTTTTTT. This codes for CAWSAGGAGELFF.